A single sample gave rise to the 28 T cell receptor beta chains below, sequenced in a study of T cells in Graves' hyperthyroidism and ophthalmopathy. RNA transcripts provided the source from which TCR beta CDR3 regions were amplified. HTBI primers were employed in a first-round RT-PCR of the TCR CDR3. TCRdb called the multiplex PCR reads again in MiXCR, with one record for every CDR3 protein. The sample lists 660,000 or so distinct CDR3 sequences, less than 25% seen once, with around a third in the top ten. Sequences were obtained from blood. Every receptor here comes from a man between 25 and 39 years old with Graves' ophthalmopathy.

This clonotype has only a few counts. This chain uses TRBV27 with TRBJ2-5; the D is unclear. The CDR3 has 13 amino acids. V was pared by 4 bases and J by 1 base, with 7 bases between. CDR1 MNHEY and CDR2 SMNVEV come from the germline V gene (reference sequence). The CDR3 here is CASSSSFQETQYF. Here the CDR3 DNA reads TGTGCCAGCAGTTCCAGCTTCCAAGAGACCCAGTACTTC.

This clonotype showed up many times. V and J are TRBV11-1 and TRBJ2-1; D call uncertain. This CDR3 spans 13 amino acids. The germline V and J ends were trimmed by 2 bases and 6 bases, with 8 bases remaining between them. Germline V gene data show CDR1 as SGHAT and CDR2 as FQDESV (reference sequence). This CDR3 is CASSLIQSNEQFF. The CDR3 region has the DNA TGTGCCAGCAGCTTAATACAGAGCAATGAGCAGTTCTTC.

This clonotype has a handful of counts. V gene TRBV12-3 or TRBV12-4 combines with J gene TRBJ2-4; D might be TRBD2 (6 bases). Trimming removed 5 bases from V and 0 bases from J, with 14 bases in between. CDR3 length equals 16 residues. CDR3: CASSRLAFGAKNIQYF. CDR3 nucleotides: TGTGCCAGCAGTCGCCTAGCGTTTGGAGCCAAAAACATTCAGTACTTC.

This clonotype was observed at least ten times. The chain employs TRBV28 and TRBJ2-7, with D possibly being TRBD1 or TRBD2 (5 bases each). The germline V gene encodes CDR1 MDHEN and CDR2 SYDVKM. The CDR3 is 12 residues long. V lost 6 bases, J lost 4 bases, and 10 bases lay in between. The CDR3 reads CASSSGTYEQYF. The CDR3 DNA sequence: TGTGCCAGCAGCAGTGGGACGTACGAGCAGTACTTC. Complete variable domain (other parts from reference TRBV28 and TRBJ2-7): DVKVTQSSRYLVKRTGEKVFLECVQDMDHENMFWYRQDPGLGLRLIYFSYDVKMKEKGDIPEGYSVSREKKERFSLILESASTNQTSMYLCASSSGTYEQYFGPGTRLTVT.

The CDR3 here is CASSISGPRNEKLFF. CDR3 coding DNA: TGTGCCAGTAGTATATCAGGACCCCGTAATGAAAAACTGTTTTTT. The chain links TRBV19 to TRBJ1-4; D unresolved. The CDR3 covers 15 residues. Trimming cost V 2 bases and J 4 bases, with 11 bases left between them. CDR1 is LNHDA and CDR2 is SQIVND in the germline V gene (reference sequence).

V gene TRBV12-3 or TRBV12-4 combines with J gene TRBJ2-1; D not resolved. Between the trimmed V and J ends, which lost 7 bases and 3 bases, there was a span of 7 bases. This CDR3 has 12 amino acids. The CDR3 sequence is CASTQSYNEQFF. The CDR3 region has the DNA TGTGCCAGCACCCAGAGCTACAATGAGCAGTTCTTC.

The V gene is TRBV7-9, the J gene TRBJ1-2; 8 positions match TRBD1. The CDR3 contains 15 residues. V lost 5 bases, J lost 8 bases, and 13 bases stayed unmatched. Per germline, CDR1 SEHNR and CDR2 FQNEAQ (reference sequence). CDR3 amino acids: CASSLGGTGGRGYTF. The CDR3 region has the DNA TGTGCCAGCAGCCTCGGCGGGACAGGCGGCCGGGGCTACACCTTC.

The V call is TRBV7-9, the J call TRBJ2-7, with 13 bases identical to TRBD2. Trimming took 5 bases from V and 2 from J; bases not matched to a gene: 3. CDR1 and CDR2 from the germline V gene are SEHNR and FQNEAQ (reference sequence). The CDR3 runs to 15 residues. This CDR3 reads CASSGTSGNPYEQYF. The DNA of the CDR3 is TGTGCCAGCAGCGGGACTAGCGGGAACCCCTACGAGCAGTACTTC.

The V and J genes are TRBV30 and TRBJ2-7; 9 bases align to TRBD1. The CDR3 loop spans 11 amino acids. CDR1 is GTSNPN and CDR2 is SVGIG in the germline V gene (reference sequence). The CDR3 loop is CAEDRGYEQYF. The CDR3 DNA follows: TGTGCGGAGGACAGGGGTTACGAGCAGTACTTC.

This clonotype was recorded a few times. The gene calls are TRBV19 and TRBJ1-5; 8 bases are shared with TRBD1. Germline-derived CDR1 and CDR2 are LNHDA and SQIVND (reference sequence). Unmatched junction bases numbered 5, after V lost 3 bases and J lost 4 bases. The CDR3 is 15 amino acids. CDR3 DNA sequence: TGTGCCAGTAGTATTCAGGGGGCGGCAAATCAGCCCCAGCATTTT. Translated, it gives CASSIQGAANQPQHF.

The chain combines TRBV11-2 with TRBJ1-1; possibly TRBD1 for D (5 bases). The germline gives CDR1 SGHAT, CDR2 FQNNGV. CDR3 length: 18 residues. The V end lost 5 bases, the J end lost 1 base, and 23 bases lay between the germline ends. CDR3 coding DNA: TGTGCCAGCAGCCTCGTGGGGGAGACCGGGGCGGCGAACACTGAAGCTTTCTTT. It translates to CASSLVGETGAANTEAFF.

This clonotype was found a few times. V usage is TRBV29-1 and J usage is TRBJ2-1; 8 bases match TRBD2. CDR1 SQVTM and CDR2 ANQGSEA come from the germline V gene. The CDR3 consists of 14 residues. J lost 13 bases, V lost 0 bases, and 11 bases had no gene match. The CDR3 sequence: CSVEEVGLGVEQFF. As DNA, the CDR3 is TGCAGCGTTGAAGAGGTGGGACTAGGGGTTGAACAGTTCTTC.

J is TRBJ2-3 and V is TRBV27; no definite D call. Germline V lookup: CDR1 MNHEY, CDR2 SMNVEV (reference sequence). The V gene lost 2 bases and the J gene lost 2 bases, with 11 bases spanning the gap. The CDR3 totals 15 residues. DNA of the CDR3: TGTGCCAGCAGTTTAAACAGAGAATTCACAGATACGCAGTATTTT. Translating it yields CASSLNREFTDTQYF.

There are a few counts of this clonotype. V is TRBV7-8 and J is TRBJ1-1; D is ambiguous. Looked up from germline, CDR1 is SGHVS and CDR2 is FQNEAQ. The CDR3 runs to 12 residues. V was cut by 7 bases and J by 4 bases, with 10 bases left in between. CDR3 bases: TGTGCCAGCAAGGCTTTAACCACTGAAGCTTTCTTT. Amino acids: CASKALTTEAFF.

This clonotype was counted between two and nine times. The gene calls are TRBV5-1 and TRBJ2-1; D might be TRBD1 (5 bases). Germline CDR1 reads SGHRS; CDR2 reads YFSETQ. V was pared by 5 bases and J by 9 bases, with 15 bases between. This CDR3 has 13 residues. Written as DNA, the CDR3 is TGCGCCAGCAGTCCCTATCGTGGGGCTGAGCAGTTCTTC. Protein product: CASSPYRGAEQFF.

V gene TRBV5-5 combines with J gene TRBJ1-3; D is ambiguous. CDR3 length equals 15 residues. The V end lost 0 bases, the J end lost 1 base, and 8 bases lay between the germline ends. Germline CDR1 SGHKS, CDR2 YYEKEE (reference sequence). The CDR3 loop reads CASSLEDSSGNTIYF. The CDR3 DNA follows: TGTGCCAGCAGCTTGGAGGACTCATCTGGAAACACCATATATTTT.

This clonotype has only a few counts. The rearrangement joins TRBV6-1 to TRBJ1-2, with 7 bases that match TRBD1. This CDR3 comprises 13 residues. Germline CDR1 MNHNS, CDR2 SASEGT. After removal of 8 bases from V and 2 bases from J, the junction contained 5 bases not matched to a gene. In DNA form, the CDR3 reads TGTGCCAGCGCGTGGGACAGAAACTATGGCTACACCTTC. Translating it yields CASAWDRNYGYTF.

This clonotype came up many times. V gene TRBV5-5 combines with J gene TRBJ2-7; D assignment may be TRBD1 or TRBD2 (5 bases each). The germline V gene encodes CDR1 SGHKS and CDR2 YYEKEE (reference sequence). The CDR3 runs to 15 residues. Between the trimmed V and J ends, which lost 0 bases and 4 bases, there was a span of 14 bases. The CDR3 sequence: CASSLAPGPSYEQYF. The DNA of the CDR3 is TGTGCCAGCAGCTTGGCCCCGGGACCCAGTTACGAGCAGTACTTC.

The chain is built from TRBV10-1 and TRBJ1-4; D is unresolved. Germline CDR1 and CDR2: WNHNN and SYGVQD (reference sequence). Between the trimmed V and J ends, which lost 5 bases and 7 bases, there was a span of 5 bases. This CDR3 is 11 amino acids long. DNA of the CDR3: TGCGCCAGCAGTAATGGTGAAAAACTGTTTTTT. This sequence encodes CASSNGEKLFF.

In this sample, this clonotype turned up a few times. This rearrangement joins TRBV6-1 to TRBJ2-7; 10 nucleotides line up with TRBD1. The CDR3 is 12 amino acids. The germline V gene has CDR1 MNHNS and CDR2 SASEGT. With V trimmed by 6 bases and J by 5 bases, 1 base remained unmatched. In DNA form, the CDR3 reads TGTGCCAGCAGGACAGGGGGCGACGAGCAGTACTTC. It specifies CASRTGGDEQYF.

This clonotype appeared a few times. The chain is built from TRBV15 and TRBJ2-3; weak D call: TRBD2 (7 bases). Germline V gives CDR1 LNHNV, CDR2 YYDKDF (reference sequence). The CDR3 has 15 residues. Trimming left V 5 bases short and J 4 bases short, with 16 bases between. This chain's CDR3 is CATSGGWGRADTQYF. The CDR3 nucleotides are TGTGCCACCAGCGGGGGCTGGGGGAGGGCAGATACGCAGTATTTT.

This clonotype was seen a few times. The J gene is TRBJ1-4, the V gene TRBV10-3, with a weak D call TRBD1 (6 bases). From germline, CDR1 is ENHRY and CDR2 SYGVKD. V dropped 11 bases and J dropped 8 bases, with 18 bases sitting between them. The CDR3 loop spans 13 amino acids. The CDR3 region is CASRGGAGEKLFF. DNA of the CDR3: TGTGCCTCACGGGGGGGCGCCGGCGAAAAACTGTTTTTT.

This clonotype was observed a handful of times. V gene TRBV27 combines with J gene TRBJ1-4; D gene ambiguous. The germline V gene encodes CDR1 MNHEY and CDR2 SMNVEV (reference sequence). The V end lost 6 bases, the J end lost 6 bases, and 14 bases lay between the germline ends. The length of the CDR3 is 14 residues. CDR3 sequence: CASRYILGDEKLFF. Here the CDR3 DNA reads TGTGCCAGCAGATACATACTTGGGGATGAAAAACTGTTTTTT.

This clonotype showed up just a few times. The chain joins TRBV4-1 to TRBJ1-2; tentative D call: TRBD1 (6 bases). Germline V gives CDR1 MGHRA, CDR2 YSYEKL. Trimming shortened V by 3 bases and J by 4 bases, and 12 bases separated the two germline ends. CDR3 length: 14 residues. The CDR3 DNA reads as TGCGCCAGCAGCCATGCCGGGACACCCTATGGCTACACCTTC. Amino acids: CASSHAGTPYGYTF.

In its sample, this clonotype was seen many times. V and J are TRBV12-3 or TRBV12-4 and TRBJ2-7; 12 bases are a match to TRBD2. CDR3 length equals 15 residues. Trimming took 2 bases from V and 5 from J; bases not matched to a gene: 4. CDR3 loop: CASSLSSGRVNEQYF. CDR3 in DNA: TGTGCCAGCAGTTTATCTAGCGGGAGGGTGAACGAGCAGTACTTC.

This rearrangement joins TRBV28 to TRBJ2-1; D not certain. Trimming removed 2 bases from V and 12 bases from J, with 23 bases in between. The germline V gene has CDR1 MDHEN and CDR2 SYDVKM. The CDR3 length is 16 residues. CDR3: CASSLSLGFDGHGQFF. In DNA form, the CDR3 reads TGTGCCAGCAGTTTAAGTCTGGGGTTCGATGGTCATGGGCAGTTCTTC.

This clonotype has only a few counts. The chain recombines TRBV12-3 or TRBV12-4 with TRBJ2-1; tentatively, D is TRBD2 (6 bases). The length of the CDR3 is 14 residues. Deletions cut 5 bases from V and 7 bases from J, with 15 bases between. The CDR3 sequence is CASSDRDAGNEQFF. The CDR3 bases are TGTGCCAGCAGTGACCGGGACGCGGGAAATGAGCAGTTCTTC.

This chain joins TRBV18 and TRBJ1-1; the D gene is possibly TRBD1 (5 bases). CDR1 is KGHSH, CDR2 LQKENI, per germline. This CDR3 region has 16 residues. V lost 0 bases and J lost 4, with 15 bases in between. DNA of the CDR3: TGTGCCAGCTCACCACCGGGTGGACGGGGGGGCACTGAAGCTTTCTTT. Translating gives CASSPPGGRGGTEAFF.